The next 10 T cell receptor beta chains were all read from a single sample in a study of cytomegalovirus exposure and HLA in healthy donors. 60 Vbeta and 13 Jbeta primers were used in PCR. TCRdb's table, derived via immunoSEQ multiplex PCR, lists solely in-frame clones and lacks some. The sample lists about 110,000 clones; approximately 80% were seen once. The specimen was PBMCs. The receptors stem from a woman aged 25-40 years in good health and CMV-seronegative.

The CDR3 bases are TGTGCCAGCAGCTCTGGCAAAGAGACCCAGTACTTC. It is translated as CASSSGKETQYF. The rearrangement uses TRBV6-5 and TRBJ2-5, with D uncertain. CDR3 size: 12 residues. V lost 6 bases, J lost 3 bases, and 8 bases lay in between. Germline lookup yields CDR1 MNHEY and CDR2 SVGAGI.

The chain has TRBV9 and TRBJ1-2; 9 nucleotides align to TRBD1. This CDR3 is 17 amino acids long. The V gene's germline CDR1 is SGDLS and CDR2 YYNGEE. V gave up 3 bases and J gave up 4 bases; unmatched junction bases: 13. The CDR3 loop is CASSGPQGAFTPYGYTF. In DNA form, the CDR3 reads TGTGCCAGCAGCGGTCCACAGGGGGCGTTTACTCCCTATGGCTACACCTTC.

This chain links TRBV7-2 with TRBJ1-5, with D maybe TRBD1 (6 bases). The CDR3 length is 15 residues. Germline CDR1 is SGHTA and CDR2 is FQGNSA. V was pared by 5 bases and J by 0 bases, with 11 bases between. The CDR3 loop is CASSPGQYSNQPQHF. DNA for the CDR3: TGTGCCAGCAGCCCCGGACAGTATAGCAATCAGCCCCAGCATTTT. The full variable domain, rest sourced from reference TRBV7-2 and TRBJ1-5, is GAGVSQSPSNKVTEKGKDVELRCDPISGHTALYWYRQSLGQGLEFLIYFQGNSAPDKSGLPSDRFSAERTGGSVSTLTIQRTQQEDSAVYLCASSPGQYSNQPQHFGDGTRLSIL.

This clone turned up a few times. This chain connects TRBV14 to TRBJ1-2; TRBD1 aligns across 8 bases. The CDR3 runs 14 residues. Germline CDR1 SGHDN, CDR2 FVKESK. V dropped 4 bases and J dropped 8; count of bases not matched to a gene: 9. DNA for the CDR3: TGTGCCAGCAGCCTTGTCGGACAGGGTAGCGGCTACACCTTC. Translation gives CASSLVGQGSGYTF.

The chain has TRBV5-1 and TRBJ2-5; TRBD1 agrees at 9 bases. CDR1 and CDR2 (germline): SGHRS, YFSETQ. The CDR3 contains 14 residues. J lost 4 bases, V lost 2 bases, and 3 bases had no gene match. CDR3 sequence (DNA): TGCGCCAGCAGCTTTGGACAGGGGCGAGAGACCCAGTACTTC. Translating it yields CASSFGQGRETQYF.

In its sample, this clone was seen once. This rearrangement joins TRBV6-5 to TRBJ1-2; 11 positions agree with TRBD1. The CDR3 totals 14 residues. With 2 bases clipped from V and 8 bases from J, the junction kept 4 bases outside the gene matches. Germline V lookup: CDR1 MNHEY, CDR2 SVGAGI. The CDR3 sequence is CASSYGRTGGGYTF. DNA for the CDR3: TGTGCCAGCAGTTACGGGAGGACAGGGGGCGGCTACACCTTC.

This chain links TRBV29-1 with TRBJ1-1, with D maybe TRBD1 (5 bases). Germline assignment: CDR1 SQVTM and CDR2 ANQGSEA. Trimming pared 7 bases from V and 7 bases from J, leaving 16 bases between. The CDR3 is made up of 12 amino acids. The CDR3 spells CSAGGSTGEAFF. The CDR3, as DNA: TGCAGCGCTGGGGGGTCGACTGGTGAAGCTTTCTTT.

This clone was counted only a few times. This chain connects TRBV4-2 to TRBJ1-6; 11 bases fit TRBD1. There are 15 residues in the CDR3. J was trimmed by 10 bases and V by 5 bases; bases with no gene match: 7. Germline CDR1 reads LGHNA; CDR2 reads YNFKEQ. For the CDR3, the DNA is TGTGCCAGCAGCGAAACCGGGACAGGGGGATCACCCCTCCACTTT. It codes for CASSETGTGGSPLHF.

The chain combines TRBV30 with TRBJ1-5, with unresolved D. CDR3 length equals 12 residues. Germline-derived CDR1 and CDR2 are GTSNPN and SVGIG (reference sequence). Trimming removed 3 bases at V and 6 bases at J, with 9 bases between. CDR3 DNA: TGTGCCTGGAGCGGGAGGAGTCAGCCCCAGCATTTT. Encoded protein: CAWSGRSQPQHF.

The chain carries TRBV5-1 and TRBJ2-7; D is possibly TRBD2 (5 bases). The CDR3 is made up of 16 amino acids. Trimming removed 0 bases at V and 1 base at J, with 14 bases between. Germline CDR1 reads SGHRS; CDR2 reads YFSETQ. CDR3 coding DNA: TGCGCCAGCAGCTTGGCCCGAAGCGGTTCGTCCTACGAGCAGTACTTC. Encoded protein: CASSLARSGSSYEQYF.